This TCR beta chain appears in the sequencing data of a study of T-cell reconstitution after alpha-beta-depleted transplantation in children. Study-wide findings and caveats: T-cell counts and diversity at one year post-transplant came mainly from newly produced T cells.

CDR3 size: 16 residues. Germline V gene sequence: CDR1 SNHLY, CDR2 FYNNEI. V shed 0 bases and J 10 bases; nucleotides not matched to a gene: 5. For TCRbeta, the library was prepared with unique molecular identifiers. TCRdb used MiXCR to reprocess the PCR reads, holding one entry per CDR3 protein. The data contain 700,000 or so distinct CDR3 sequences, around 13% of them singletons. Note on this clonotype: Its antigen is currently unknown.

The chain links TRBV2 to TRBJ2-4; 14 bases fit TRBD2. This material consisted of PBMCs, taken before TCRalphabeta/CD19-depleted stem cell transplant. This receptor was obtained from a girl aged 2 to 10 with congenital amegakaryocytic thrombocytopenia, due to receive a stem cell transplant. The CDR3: CASSEAGTSGSSIQYF. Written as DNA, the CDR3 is TGTGCCAGCAGTGAAGCGGGGACTAGCGGGAGCTCTATTCAGTACTTC.